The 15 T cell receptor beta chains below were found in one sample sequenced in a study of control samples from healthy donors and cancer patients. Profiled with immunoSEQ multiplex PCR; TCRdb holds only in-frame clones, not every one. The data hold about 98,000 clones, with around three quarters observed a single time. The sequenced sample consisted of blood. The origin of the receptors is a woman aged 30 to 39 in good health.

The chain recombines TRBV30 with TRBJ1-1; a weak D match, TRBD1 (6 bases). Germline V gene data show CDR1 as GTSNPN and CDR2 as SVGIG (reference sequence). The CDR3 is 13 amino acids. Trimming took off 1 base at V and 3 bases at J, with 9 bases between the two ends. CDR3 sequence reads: CAWSGQGHTEAFF. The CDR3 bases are TGTGCCTGGAGTGGGCAGGGGCACACTGAAGCTTTCTTT.

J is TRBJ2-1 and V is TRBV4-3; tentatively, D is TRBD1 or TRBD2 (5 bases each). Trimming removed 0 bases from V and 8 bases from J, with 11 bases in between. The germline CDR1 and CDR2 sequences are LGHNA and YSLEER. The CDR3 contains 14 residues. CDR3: CASSQEGRGHEQFF. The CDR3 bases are TGCGCCAGCAGCCAAGAAGGCCGGGGCCATGAGCAGTTCTTC.

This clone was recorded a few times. The DNA of the CDR3 is TGTGCCAGCAGCTTTGACCTGGGGGAGCAGTTCTTC. Its protein product is CASSFDLGEQFF. The rearrangement uses TRBV7-3 and TRBJ2-1; D is ambiguous. This CDR3 contains 12 residues. Germline V lookup: CDR1 SGHTA, CDR2 FQGTGA. Trimming shortened V by 3 bases and J by 10 bases, and 10 bases separated the two germline ends. Combining the CDR3 with reference TRBV7-3 and TRBJ2-1 gives the whole variable domain GAGVSQTPSNKVTEKGKYVELRCDPISGHTALYWYRQSLGQGPEFLIYFQGTGAADDSGLPNDRFFAVRPEGSVSTLKIQRTERGDSAVYLCASSFDLGEQFFGPGTRLTVL.

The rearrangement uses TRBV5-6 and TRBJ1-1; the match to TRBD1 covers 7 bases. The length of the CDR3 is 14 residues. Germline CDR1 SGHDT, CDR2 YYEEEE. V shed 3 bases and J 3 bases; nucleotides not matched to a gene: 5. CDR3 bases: TGTGCCAGCAGCTGGGCAACAGGGGACACTGAAGCTTTCTTT. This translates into CASSWATGDTEAFF. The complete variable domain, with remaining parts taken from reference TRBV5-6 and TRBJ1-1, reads DAGVTQSPTHLIKTRGQQVTLRCSPKSGHDTVSWYQQALGQGPQFIFQYYEEEERQRGNFPDRFSGHQFPNYSSELNVNALLLGDSALYLCASSWATGDTEAFFGQGTRLTVV.

CDR3 protein: CASSYSEGQYYEQYF. CDR3 DNA: TGTGCCAGCAGTTACTCAGAGGGACAGTACTACGAGCAGTACTTC. This chain joins TRBV6-5 and TRBJ2-7, with 7 nucleotides matching TRBD1. The CDR3 has 15 amino acids. In germline, CDR1 is MNHEY, CDR2 SVGAGI. The V segment lost 0 bases and the J segment 3 bases; nucleotides outside the gene matches: 5.

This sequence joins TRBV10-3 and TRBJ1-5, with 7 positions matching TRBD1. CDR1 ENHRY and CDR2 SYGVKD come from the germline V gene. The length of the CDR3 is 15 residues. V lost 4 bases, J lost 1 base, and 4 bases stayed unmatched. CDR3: CAISGTGESNQPQHF. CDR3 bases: TGTGCCATCAGTGGGACAGGCGAAAGCAATCAGCCCCAGCATTTT.

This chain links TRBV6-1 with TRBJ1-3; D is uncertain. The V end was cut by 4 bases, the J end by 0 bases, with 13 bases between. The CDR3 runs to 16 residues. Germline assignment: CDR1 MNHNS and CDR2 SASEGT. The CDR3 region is CASSAKHANSGNTIYF. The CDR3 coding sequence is TGTGCCAGCAGTGCCAAACACGCGAACTCTGGAAACACCATATATTTT.

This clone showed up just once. The CDR3 sequence is CASSYRGDRGQPQHF. The CDR3 coding sequence is TGTGCCAGCAGTTACCGAGGGGACAGAGGCCAGCCCCAGCATTTT. The chain carries TRBV6-5 and TRBJ1-5, with 7 bases identical to TRBD1. J lost 7 bases, V lost 2 bases, and 8 bases had no gene match. Germline-derived CDR1 and CDR2 are MNHEY and SVGAGI. The CDR3 consists of 15 residues.

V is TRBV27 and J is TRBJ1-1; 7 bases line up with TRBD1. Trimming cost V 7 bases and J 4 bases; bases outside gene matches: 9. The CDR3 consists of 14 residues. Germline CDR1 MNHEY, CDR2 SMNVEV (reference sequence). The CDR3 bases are TGTGCCAGCACCTTGACAGGGTTTAGCACTGAAGCTTTCTTT. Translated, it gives CASTLTGFSTEAFF.

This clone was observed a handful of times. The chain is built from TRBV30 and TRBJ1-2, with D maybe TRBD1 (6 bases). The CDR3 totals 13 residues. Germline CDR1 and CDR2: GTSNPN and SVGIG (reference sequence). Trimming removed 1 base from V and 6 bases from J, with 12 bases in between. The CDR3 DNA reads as TGTGCCTGGAGTGCCAGGGGTTACGATGGCTACACCTTC. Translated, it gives CAWSARGYDGYTF.

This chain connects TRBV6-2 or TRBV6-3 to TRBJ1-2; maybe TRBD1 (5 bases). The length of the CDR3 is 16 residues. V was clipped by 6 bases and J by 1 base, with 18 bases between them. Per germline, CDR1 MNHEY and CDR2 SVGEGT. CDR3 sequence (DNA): TGTGCCAGCAGCCGACTGGGGACGGCTAATAACTATGGCTACACCTTC. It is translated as CASSRLGTANNYGYTF.

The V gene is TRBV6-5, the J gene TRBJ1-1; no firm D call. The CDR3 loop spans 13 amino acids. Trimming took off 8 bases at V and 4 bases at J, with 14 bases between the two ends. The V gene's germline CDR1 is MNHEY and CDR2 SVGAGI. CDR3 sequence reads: CASSNSPGTEAFF. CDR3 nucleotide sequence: TGTGCCAGCTCCAACAGCCCAGGCACTGAAGCTTTCTTT.

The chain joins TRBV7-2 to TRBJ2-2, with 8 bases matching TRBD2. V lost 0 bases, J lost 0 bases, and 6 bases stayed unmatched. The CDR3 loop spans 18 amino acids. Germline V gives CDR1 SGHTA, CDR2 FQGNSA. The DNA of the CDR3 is TGTGCCAGCAGCTTAGCGGGGCTCGGGGGGGCGAACACCGGGGAGCTGTTTTTT. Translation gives CASSLAGLGGANTGELFF.

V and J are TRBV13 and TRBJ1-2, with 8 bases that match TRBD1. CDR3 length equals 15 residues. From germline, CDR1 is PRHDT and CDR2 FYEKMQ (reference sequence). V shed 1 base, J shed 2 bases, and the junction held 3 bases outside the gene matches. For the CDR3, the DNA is TGTGCCAGCAGCTTAGAGGGACAGGTCAACTATGGCTACACCTTC. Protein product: CASSLEGQVNYGYTF.

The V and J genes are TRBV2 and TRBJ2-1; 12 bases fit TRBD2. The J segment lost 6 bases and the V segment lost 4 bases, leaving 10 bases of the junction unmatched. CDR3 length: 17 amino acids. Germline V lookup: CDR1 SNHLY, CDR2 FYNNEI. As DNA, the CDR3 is TGTGCCAGCAGTGGAACCTTACTAGCGGGGGGCCTCAATGAGCAGTTCTTC. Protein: CASSGTLLAGGLNEQFF.